Each of the 13 T cell receptor beta chains below was sequenced from the same sample in a study of early T cells in non-severe SARS-CoV-2 infection. Each CDR3 protein is one row after TCRdb ran MiXCR on the 5' RACE reads. Of around 93,000 distinct CDR3 sequences in the sample, approximately 12% are singletons; the top ten hold around 4.8%. Sample: whole blood, taken at baseline. These receptors came from an adult who was a healthcare worker with PCR-confirmed SARS-CoV-2 infection or an uninfected control (not recorded which).

This sequence joins TRBV20-1 and TRBJ2-7, with D maybe TRBD2 (6 bases). Deletions cut 0 bases from V and 1 base from J, with 16 bases between. CDR1 is DFQATT, CDR2 SNEGSKA, per germline (reference sequence). The CDR3 extends over 16 amino acids. Written as DNA, the CDR3 is TGCAGTGCTAGAGATCCGTCGCGGGGCGCTTCCTACGAGCAGTACTTC. This gives the protein CSARDPSRGASYEQYF.

This clonotype was counted only a few times. The CDR3 loop reads CASSLEAGGTDTIYF. In DNA form, the CDR3 reads TGTGCCAGCAGCTTAGAGGCAGGGGGCACGGACACCATATATTTT. This chain uses TRBV7-2 with TRBJ1-3; 8 bases line up with TRBD1. This CDR3 spans 15 amino acids. From germline, CDR1 is SGHTA and CDR2 FQGNSA. The trim removed 1 base at V and 8 bases at J, leaving 7 bases unmatched. Combining the CDR3 with reference TRBV7-2 and TRBJ1-3 gives the whole variable domain GAGVSQSPSNKVTEKGKDVELRCDPISGHTALYWYRQSLGQGLEFLIYFQGNSAPDKSGLPSDRFSAERTGGSVSTLTIQRTQQEDSAVYLCASSLEAGGTDTIYFGEGSWLTVV.

This clonotype was observed many times. The chain couples TRBV2 to TRBJ2-1, with a tentative D call TRBD1 (6 bases). Germline-derived CDR1 and CDR2 are SNHLY and FYNNEI. CDR3 length: 13 residues. Between the trimmed V and J ends, which lost 8 bases and 7 bases, there was a span of 15 bases. The CDR3 region has the DNA TGTGCCAGCTGCCACAGGGACGGTAATGAGCAGTTCTTC. Translation: CASCHRDGNEQFF.

This clonotype was seen repeatedly, ten times or more. V usage is TRBV12-3 or TRBV12-4 and J usage is TRBJ2-5; the D gene is possibly TRBD2 (6 bases). This CDR3 has 17 amino acids. Trimming cost V 2 bases and J 5 bases, with 21 bases left between them. CDR3 DNA sequence: TGTGCCAGCAGTTTATGGGTTGCGGGGAGGACCTATGAGACCCAGTACTTC. Translated: CASSLWVAGRTYETQYF.

V is TRBV7-9 and J is TRBJ2-6; 7 bases match TRBD1. The CDR3 covers 16 residues. Germline lookup yields CDR1 SEHNR and CDR2 FQNEAQ (reference sequence). V trimming: 5 bases; J trimming: 4 bases; junction bases outside the gene matches: 8. In DNA form, the CDR3 reads TGTGCCAGCAGCCCCCCCAGGGGGAGCGGGGCCAACGTCCTGACTTTC. Encoded protein: CASSPPRGSGANVLTF.

There are many counts of this clonotype. The chain has TRBV13 and TRBJ2-2, with 8 bases that match TRBD2. The CDR3 spans 14 residues. In germline, CDR1 is PRHDT, CDR2 FYEKMQ (reference sequence). The trim removed 8 bases at V and 1 base at J, leaving 3 bases unmatched. This chain's CDR3 is CASSSGRNTGELFF. The CDR3 DNA is TGTGCCAGCTCGAGCGGGAGGAACACCGGGGAGCTGTTTTTT.

This clonotype was recorded at least ten times. This chain links TRBV2 with TRBJ2-1; 10 bases are a match to TRBD2. Germline CDR1 SNHLY, CDR2 FYNNEI. The CDR3 is 14 amino acids. The trim removed 2 bases at V and 10 bases at J, leaving 5 bases unmatched. The CDR3 region is CASSERLAGDEQFF. The CDR3 nucleotides are TGTGCCAGCAGTGAACGACTAGCGGGTGACGAGCAGTTCTTC.

This clonotype occurred a few times. The chain combines TRBV28 with TRBJ2-1; tentative D call: TRBD1 (7 bases). The V gene lost 4 bases and the J gene lost 9 bases, with 13 bases spanning the gap. The CDR3 is made up of 13 amino acids. Germline assignment: CDR1 MDHEN and CDR2 SYDVKM. CDR3 nucleotide sequence: TGTGCCAGCAGTTCCTACAGGGGAGGTGAGCAGTTCTTC. Protein product: CASSSYRGGEQFF.

This clonotype was recorded at least ten times. The J gene is TRBJ1-5, the V gene TRBV7-8; D possibly corresponds to TRBD1 (5 bases). CDR3 size: 14 residues. Per the germline V gene, CDR1 is SGHVS and CDR2 is FQNEAQ. V was cut by 1 base and J by 7 bases, with 11 bases left in between. CDR3 protein: CASSLGSGGQPQHF. The CDR3 DNA follows: TGTGCCAGCAGCTTAGGGAGCGGGGGGCAGCCCCAGCATTTT.

Of note for this clonotype: The missing conserved phenylalanine or tryptophan at the end of this CDR3 makes a read error likely. This chain joins TRBV7-8 and TRBJ2-5, with D possibly being TRBD2 (6 bases). This CDR3 has 14 residues. V was shortened by 5 bases and J by 0 bases, with 10 bases between the two germline ends. Germline V gives CDR1 SGHVS, CDR2 FQNEAQ. Here the CDR3 reads CASSPGSDQETQYS. CDR3 bases: TGTGCCAGCAGCCCCGGGAGCGACCAAGAGACCCAGTACTCC.

The chain is built from TRBV11-2 and TRBJ2-7; tentative D call: TRBD1 (6 bases). The V gene lost 2 bases and the J gene lost 3 bases, with 17 bases spanning the gap. CDR1 is SGHAT and CDR2 is FQNNGV in the germline V gene. CDR3 size: 16 residues. The CDR3 DNA follows: TGTGCCAGCAGCTTAAGGGGGAAAACAGGGAGCTACGAGCAGTACTTC. It is translated as CASSLRGKTGSYEQYF.

This clonotype was counted ten times or more. The chain carries TRBV2 and TRBJ1-1; 10 bases are shared with TRBD1. Germline loops: CDR1 SNHLY, CDR2 FYNNEI. The CDR3 consists of 14 residues. Trimming at V came to 5 bases and at J to 4 bases, leaving 4 bases not matched to a gene. The CDR3 sequence is CASSSGQGGTEAFF. The CDR3 coding sequence is TGTGCCAGCAGTTCTGGACAGGGGGGCACTGAAGCTTTCTTT. Together with reference TRBV2 and TRBJ1-1, the CDR3 gives the full variable domain: EPEVTQTPSHQVTQMGQEVILRCVPISNHLYFYWYRQILGQKVEFLVSFYNNEISEKSEIFDDQFSVERPDGSNFTLKIRSTKLEDSAMYFCASSSGQGGTEAFFGQGTRLTVV.

This clonotype was detected only a few times. V is TRBV6-1 and J is TRBJ2-2; TRBD1 or TRBD2 may be the D gene (6 bases each). The CDR3 is made up of 16 amino acids. Germline CDR1 reads MNHNS; CDR2 reads SASEGT. V was cut by 5 bases and J by 4 bases, with 17 bases left in between. The CDR3 sequence is CASSSGAVPSTGELFF. DNA of the CDR3: TGTGCCAGCAGTTCGGGGGCGGTCCCGAGCACCGGGGAGCTGTTTTTT.